What follows are 2 T cell receptor beta chains derived from one specimen sequenced in a study of identical twins. TCRdb re-called the 5' RACE reads with MiXCR, one entry per CDR3 protein. This table holds roughly 250,000 distinct CDR3 sequences, over 11% found once. Sequencing used memory (CD45RO+) T cells sorted from blood. The receptors stem from a woman under 30 in good health.

Only a few counts were recorded for this clonotype. A much larger clone lies one base from this, so it may be a read error. This chain links TRBV27 with TRBJ2-7; 8 nucleotides match TRBD2. J lost 3 bases, V lost 7 bases, and 5 bases had no gene match. The CDR3 sequence is 13 residues long. Germline CDR1 and CDR2: MNHEY and SMNVEV (reference sequence). CDR3 loop: CASTGGGFYEQYF. DNA of the CDR3: TGTGCCAGCACCGGGGGGGGCTTCTACGAGCAGTACTTC.

This chain joins TRBV7-2 and TRBJ1-4, with 9 bases matching TRBD1. Germline values: CDR1 SGHTA, CDR2 FQGNSA. The CDR3 runs 14 residues. V was pared by 5 bases and J by 7 bases, with 5 bases of the junction left unmatched. The CDR3 sequence: CASSQGQGLEKLFF. The CDR3 bases are TGTGCCAGCAGCCAGGGACAGGGTCTTGAAAAACTGTTTTTT.